This TCR beta chain was observed in a study of T cells in Graves' hyperthyroidism and ophthalmopathy. This clonotype has at least ten counts. Its matching antigen is unknown. General study results and limits: Blood also contained most expanded thyroid clonotypes above 0.001. Ophthalmopathy, which appeared later, was predicted by the model a median approximately 6.7 months before onset.

Together with thyroid ultrasound, orbital computed tomography, serum thyroxine and TRAb, clinical symptoms were used for diagnoses. Fresh 10 ml peripheral blood yielded PBMCs. The ends were cut back, 4 bases at V and 4 bases at J, with 8 bases in the middle. The CDR3 contains 12 residues. Germline values: CDR1 SNHLY, CDR2 FYNNEI. Amplification yielded TCR beta CDR3 regions, with RNA transcripts as the source. The HTBI primer set drove a first-round RT-PCR of the TCR CDR3. One entry per CDR3 protein results from TCRdb running MiXCR on the multiplex PCR reads. The profile shows about 380,000 distinct CDR3 sequences, around a sixth of them singletons.

The receptor was isolated from a man younger than 35 with Graves' ophthalmopathy. The chain uses TRBV2 and TRBJ2-7; possibly TRBD2 for D (6 bases). Sequenced material: blood. The CDR3 spells CASSVTRYEQYF. The CDR3 DNA reads TGTGCCAGCAGTGTGACTAGGTACGAGCAGTACTTC.